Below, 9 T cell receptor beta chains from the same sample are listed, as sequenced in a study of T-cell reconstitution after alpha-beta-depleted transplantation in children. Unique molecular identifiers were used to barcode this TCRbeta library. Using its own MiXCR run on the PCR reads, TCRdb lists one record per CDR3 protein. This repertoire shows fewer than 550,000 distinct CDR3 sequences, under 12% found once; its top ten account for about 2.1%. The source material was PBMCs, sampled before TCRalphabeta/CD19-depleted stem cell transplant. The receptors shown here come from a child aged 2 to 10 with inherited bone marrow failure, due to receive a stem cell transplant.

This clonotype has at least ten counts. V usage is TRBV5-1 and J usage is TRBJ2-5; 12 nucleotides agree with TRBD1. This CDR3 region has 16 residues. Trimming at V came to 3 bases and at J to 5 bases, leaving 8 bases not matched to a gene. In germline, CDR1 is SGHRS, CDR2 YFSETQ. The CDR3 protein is CASSSTGQGAFETQYF. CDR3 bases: TGCGCCAGCAGCTCGACGGGACAGGGGGCGTTTGAGACCCAGTACTTC.

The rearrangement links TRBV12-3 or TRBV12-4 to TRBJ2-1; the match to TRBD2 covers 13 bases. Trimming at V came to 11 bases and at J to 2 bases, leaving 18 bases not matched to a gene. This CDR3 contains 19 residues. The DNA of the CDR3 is TGTGCCTTCTGTCCGACGGGACTAGCGGGACGATCCCCCTACAATGAGCAGTTCTTC. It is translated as CAFCPTGLAGRSPYNEQFF.

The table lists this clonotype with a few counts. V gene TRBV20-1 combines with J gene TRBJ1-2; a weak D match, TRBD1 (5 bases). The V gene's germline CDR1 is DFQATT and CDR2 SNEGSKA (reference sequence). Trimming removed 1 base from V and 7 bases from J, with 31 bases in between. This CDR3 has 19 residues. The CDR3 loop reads CSARVGTQDGPAERGGYTF. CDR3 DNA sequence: TGCAGTGCTAGAGTCGGAACTCAGGATGGTCCGGCGGAAAGGGGTGGCTACACCTTC.

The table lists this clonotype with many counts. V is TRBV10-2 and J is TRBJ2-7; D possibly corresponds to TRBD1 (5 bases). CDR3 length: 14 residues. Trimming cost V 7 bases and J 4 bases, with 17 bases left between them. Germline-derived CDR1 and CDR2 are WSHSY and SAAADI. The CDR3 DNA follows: TGCGCCAGCAAGCAGGGCCCCATAGAGTACGAGCAGTACTTC. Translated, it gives CASKQGPIEYEQYF.

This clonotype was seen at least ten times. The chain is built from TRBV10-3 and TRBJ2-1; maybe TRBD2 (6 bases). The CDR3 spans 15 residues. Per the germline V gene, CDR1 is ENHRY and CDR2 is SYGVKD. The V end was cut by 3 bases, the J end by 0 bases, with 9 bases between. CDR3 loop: CAISDGGSSYNEQFF. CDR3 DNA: TGTGCCATCAGTGATGGGGGGAGCTCCTACAATGAGCAGTTCTTC.

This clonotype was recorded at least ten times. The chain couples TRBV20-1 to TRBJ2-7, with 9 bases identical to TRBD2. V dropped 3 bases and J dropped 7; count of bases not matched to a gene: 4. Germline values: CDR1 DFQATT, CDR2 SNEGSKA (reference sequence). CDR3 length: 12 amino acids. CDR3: CSASRGRVEQYF. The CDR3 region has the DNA TGCAGTGCTAGTCGCGGGAGGGTTGAGCAGTACTTC.

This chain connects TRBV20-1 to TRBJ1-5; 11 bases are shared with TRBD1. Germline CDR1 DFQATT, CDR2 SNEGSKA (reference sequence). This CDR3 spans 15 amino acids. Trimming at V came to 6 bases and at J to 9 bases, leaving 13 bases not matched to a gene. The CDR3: CSARNTRTGGRPQHF. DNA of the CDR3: TGCAGTGCCAGAAATACTCGGACAGGGGGCCGGCCCCAGCATTTT.

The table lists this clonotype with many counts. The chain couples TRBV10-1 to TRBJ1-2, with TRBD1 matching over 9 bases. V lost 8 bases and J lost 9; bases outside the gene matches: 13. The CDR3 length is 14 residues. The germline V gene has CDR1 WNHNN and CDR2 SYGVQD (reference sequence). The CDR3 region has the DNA TGCGCCAGCCGCCGCCATTGGACAGGGGCCAGCTACACCTTC. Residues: CASRRHWTGASYTF.

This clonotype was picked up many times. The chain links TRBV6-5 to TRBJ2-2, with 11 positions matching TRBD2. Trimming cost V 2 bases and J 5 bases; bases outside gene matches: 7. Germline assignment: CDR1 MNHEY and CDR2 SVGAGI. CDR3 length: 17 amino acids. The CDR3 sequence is CASSYVIRTSGTGELFF. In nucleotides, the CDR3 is TGTGCCAGCAGTTACGTGATCAGGACTAGCGGGACCGGGGAGCTGTTTTTT.